This note documents a single TCR beta chain sequence. The CDR3 extends over 16 amino acids. V lost 4 bases, J lost 3 bases, and 5 bases stayed unmatched. The germline V gene encodes CDR1 SGDLS and CDR2 YYNGEE. Some clones are missing from TCRdb's copy, which holds only in-frame ones; the method was immunoSEQ multiplex PCR. This sample carries over 350,000 clones, more than 75% of them seen once, and the ten largest clones take more than 0.9%. The data derive from a study of blood T cell repertoires in COVID-19. The source of this sequence is a woman younger than 45 with acute COVID-19. Material for sequencing was PBMCs or T cells enriched from blood (not recorded which). The genes are TRBV9 and TRBJ1-5; 12 bases line up with TRBD1. The CDR3 here is CASSPGQGAINQPQHF. The CDR3 DNA reads as TGTGCCAGCAGCCCGGGACAGGGGGCGATCAATCAGCCCCAGCATTTT.